Below, 17 T cell receptor beta chains from the same sample are listed, as sequenced in a study of T cell repertoires in ileal Crohn's disease. Clones were read by immunoSEQ multiplex PCR, and TCRdb kept only the in-frame ones, dropping some. The repertoire holds 15,000 to 20,000 clones, with more than 85% as singletons. Sequencing was carried out using ileal tissue. The receptors stem from an adult with Crohn's disease.

The chain employs TRBV2 and TRBJ2-3; maybe TRBD1 (5 bases). Trimming removed 3 bases at V and 6 bases at J, with 7 bases between. The CDR3 sequence is 12 residues long. Germline V gives CDR1 SNHLY, CDR2 FYNNEI. Here the CDR3 DNA reads TGTGCCAGCAGTGACAGGGATGATACGCAGTATTTT. Amino acid sequence: CASSDRDDTQYF.

This chain joins TRBV12-5 and TRBJ2-1, with TRBD1 matching 7 bases. Germline values: CDR1 LGHNT, CDR2 FRNRAP. The CDR3 extends over 15 amino acids. V gave up 6 bases and J gave up 5 bases; unmatched junction bases: 10. CDR3 residues: CASGFPLQGDNEQFF. In nucleotides, the CDR3 is TGTGCTAGTGGCTTCCCGCTTCAGGGGGACAATGAGCAGTTCTTC.

This chain joins TRBV9 and TRBJ2-3, with D tentatively TRBD2 (6 bases). The CDR3 length is 16 residues. Germline V gene lookup returns CDR1 SGDLS and CDR2 YYNGEE. Trimming pared 0 bases from V and 3 bases from J, leaving 14 bases between. The CDR3 sequence is CASSVEAGRGTDTQYF. The CDR3 nucleotides are TGTGCCAGCAGCGTAGAGGCGGGGAGAGGGACAGATACGCAGTATTTT. Full variable domain (rest looked up from reference TRBV9 and TRBJ2-3): DSGVTQTPKHLITATGQRVTLRCSPRSGDLSVYWYQQSLDQGLQFLIQYYNGEERAKGNILERFSAQQFPDLHSELNLSSLELGDSALYFCASSVEAGRGTDTQYFGPGTRLTVL.

V usage is TRBV6-1 and J usage is TRBJ1-6; 7 positions agree with TRBD1. Germline CDR1 reads MNHNS; CDR2 reads SASEGT. Trimming at V came to 7 bases and at J to 9 bases, leaving 12 bases not matched to a gene. This CDR3 has 15 amino acids. The CDR3 bases are TGTGCCAGCACGAGACAGGGTAGAGACGGTTCACCCCTCCACTTT. It specifies CASTRQGRDGSPLHF.

The chain recombines TRBV7-3 with TRBJ2-5, with TRBD1 matching over 8 bases. The germline V gene has CDR1 SGHTA and CDR2 FQGTGA. Trimming removed 5 bases from V and 1 base from J; junction bases left unmatched: 6. The CDR3 extends over 15 amino acids. The CDR3 sequence is CASSPRQGPQETQYF. In DNA, the CDR3 is TGTGCCAGCAGCCCGAGACAGGGGCCCCAAGAGACCCAGTACTTC. Combining the CDR3 with reference TRBV7-3 and TRBJ2-5 gives the whole variable domain GAGVSQTPSNKVTEKGKYVELRCDPISGHTALYWYRQSLGQGPEFLIYFQGTGAADDSGLPNDRFFAVRPEGSVSTLKIQRTERGDSAVYLCASSPRQGPQETQYFGPGTRLLVL.

The V and J genes are TRBV11-2 and TRBJ2-7; 9 bases match TRBD1. CDR1 is SGHAT, CDR2 FQNNGV, per germline. This CDR3 region has 16 residues. Trimming at V came to 2 bases and at J to 6 bases, leaving 11 bases not matched to a gene. The CDR3 here is CASSLPGWDRATEQYF. The DNA for the CDR3 is TGTGCCAGCAGCTTACCGGGTTGGGACAGGGCGACCGAGCAGTACTTC.

The gene calls are TRBV7-2 and TRBJ1-6; D is unresolved. Trimming took off 0 bases at V and 6 bases at J, with 12 bases between the two ends. Germline V gives CDR1 SGHTA, CDR2 FQGNSA. The CDR3 has 16 residues. This chain's CDR3 is CASSLALQSSNSPLHF. Here the CDR3 DNA reads TGTGCCAGCAGCTTAGCGCTTCAGTCTTCTAATTCACCCCTCCACTTT.

This chain joins TRBV9 and TRBJ1-1, with 7 bases identical to TRBD1. The CDR3 extends over 14 amino acids. V trimming: 4 bases; J trimming: 6 bases; junction bases outside the gene matches: 9. CDR1 SGDLS and CDR2 YYNGEE come from the germline V gene. CDR3 amino acids: CASSLTGRGAEAFF. CDR3 DNA: TGTGCCAGCAGCCTGACAGGGAGAGGGGCTGAAGCTTTCTTT.

The rearrangement uses TRBV5-6 and TRBJ2-5, with D possibly matching TRBD1 (5 bases). V lost 1 base and J lost 5, with 12 bases in between. Germline CDR1 SGHDT, CDR2 YYEEEE. This CDR3 comprises 14 residues. CDR3 DNA: TGTGCCAGCAGCTTGTGGCAGGGATGGGAGACCCAGTACTTC. Protein product: CASSLWQGWETQYF.

The genes are TRBV5-4 and TRBJ2-7, with 7 bases that match TRBD2. V dropped 2 bases and J dropped 1; count of bases not matched to a gene: 3. Germline-derived CDR1 and CDR2 are SGHNT and YYREEE (reference sequence). This CDR3 contains 14 residues. The CDR3 DNA reads TGTGCCAGCAGCTTCGGTAGCGGGTCCTACGAGCAGTACTTC. Translating gives CASSFGSGSYEQYF.

The chain has TRBV7-6 and TRBJ2-3; TRBD2 aligns across 10 bases. The germline V gene has CDR1 SGHVS and CDR2 FNYEAQ. The CDR3 totals 16 residues. J was trimmed by 6 bases and V by 5 bases; bases with no gene match: 11. In DNA form, the CDR3 reads TGTGCCAGCAGCCCGCCGAGCGGGGGGGCCCCTGATACGCAGTATTTT. Translating gives CASSPPSGGAPDTQYF.

This chain links TRBV19 with TRBJ2-2, with a possible D match to TRBD1 (6 bases). From germline, CDR1 is LNHDA and CDR2 SQIVND (reference sequence). The CDR3 consists of 16 residues. Trimming removed 7 bases at V and 5 bases at J, with 20 bases between. The CDR3 region is CASKNPAQGKTGELFF. The CDR3 DNA is TGTGCCAGTAAAAACCCCGCACAGGGCAAAACCGGGGAGCTGTTTTTT.

This sequence joins TRBV7-2 and TRBJ1-2; 10 bases fit TRBD1. The length of the CDR3 is 14 residues. Germline V gene sequence: CDR1 SGHTA, CDR2 FQGNSA. V dropped 2 bases and J dropped 8; count of bases not matched to a gene: 5. CDR3 in amino acids: CASSLRDRGRGYTF. For the CDR3, the DNA is TGTGCCAGCAGCTTAAGGGACAGGGGAAGAGGCTACACCTTC.

The chain uses TRBV2 and TRBJ1-5; D is possibly TRBD1 (5 bases). CDR1 is SNHLY and CDR2 is FYNNEI in the germline V gene. V was pared by 6 bases and J by 1 base, with 13 bases between. The CDR3 has 15 residues. CDR3 DNA: TGTGCCAGCAGGGGGCGGGGGATAAGCAATCAGCCCCAGCATTTT. Protein sequence: CASRGRGISNQPQHF.

The V and J genes are TRBV19 and TRBJ2-7; D remains ambiguous. Germline V gene sequence: CDR1 LNHDA, CDR2 SQIVND (reference sequence). Between the trimmed V and J ends, which lost 0 bases and 6 bases, there was a span of 12 bases. The CDR3 runs to 14 residues. DNA of the CDR3: TGTGCCAGTAGTATAGAGGGCAGGTTCTCCGAGCAGTACTTC. Translated, it gives CASSIEGRFSEQYF.

The chain combines TRBV27 with TRBJ1-6; weak D call: TRBD1 (6 bases). The V end was cut by 0 bases, the J end by 6 bases, with 12 bases between. CDR1 MNHEY and CDR2 SMNVEV come from the germline V gene (reference sequence). The CDR3 consists of 16 residues. CDR3 in amino acids: CASSLSSTGFNSPLHF. DNA of the CDR3: TGTGCCAGCAGTTTATCGAGCACAGGGTTTAATTCACCCCTCCACTTT.

This sequence joins TRBV10-1 and TRBJ2-1; 11 nucleotides agree with TRBD2. Losses at the gene ends were 5 bases for V and 4 bases for J; bases not matched to a gene: 4. The CDR3 has 15 residues. CDR1 is WNHNN and CDR2 is SYGVQD in the germline V gene (reference sequence). This chain's CDR3 is CASSSSGGPYNEQFF. Here the CDR3 DNA reads TGCGCCAGCAGTTCTAGCGGGGGGCCTTACAATGAGCAGTTCTTC.